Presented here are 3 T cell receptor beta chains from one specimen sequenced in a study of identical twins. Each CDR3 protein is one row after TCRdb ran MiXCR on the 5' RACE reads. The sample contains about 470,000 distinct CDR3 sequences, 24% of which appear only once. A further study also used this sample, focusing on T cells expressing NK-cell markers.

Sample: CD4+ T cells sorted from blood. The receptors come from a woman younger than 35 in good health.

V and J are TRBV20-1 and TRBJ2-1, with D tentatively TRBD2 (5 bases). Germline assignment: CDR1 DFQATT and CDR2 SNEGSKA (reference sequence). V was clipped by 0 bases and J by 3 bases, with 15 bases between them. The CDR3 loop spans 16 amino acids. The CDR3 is CSAREYRSRGYNEQFF. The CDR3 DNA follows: TGCAGTGCTAGAGAGTATAGGAGTCGGGGCTACAATGAGCAGTTCTTC.

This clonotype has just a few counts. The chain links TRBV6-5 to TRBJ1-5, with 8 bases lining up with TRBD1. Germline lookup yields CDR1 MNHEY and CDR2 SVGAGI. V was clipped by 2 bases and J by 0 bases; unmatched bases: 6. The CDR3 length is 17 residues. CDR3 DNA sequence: TGTGCCAGCAGTTACGGGACAGGAACCTATAGCAATCAGCCCCAGCATTTT. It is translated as CASSYGTGTYSNQPQHF.

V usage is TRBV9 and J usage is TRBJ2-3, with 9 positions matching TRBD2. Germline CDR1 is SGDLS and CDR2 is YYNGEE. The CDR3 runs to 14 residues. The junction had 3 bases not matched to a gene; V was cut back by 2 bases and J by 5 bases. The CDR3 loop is CASSVASGEDTQYF. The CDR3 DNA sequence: TGTGCCAGCAGCGTGGCTAGCGGGGAAGATACGCAGTATTTT.